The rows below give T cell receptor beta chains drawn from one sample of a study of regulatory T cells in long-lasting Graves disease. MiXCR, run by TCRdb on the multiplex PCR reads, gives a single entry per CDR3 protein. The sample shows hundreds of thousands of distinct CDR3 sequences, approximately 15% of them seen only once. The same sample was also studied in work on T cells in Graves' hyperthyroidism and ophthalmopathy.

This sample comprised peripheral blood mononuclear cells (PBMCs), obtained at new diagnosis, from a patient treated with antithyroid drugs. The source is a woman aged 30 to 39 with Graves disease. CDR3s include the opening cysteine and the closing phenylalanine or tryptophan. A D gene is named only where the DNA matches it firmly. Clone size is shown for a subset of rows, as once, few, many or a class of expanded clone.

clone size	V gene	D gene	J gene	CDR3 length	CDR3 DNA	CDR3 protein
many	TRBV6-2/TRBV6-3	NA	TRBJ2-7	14	TGTGCCAGCAGTGAAGACGGGGTATCCTACGAGCAGTACTTC	CASSEDGVSYEQYF
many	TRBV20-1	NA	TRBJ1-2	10	TGCAGTGTGGGGAACTATGGCTACACCTTC	CSVGNYGYTF
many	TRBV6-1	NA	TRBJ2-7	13	TGTGCCAGCAGACACCCTAGGGGTTACGAGCAGTACTTC	CASRHPRGYEQYF
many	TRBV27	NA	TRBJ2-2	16	TGTGCCAGCGGGGGGGGCCTAGCAGCGAACACCGGGGAGCTGTTTTTT	CASGGGLAANTGELFF
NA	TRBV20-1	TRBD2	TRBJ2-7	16	TGCAGTGCCGATGATCCGGCTAGGACTAGCGGGAGCGGGCAGTACTTC	CSADDPARTSGSGQYF
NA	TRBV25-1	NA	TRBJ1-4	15	TGTGCCAGCAGAAGGGCCTCCACAACTAATGAAAAACTGTTTTTT	CASRRASTTNEKLFF
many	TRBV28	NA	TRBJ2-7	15	TGTGCCACCGCTCTTACCGGGACAAGATCGTTCGAGCAGTACTTC	CATALTGTRSFEQYF
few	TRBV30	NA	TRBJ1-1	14	TGTGCCTGGAGGTTTTCTGGGAGAAACACTGAAGCTTTCTTT	CAWRFSGRNTEAFF
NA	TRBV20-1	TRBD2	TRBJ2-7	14	TGCAGTGCTAGACTAGCGGCTAAGGCCTACGAGCAGTACTTC	CSARLAAKAYEQYF
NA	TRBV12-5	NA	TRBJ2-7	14	TGTGCTAGTGACACAGGCCCAGGAACCTACGAGCAGTACTTC	CASDTGPGTYEQYF
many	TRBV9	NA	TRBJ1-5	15	TGTGCCAGCAGCGTACGCGGGGATAGCAATCAGCCCCAGCATTTT	CASSVRGDSNQPQHF
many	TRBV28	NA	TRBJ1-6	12	TGTGCCAGCAGTTCGGGGATCCGACCGTCCCACTTT	CASSSGIRPSHF
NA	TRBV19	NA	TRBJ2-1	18	TGTGCCAGTAGTATAGAGAGTAGGTTGGTTATTTACGGCAATGAGCAGTTCTTC	CASSIESRLVIYGNEQFF
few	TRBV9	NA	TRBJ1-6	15	TGTGCCAGCAACCTCGGAAGCTCCTATAATTCACCCCTCCACTTT	CASNLGSSYNSPLHF
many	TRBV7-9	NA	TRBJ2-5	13	TGTGCCAGCAGCCGGAGGAAGTTGGAGACCCAGTACTTC	CASSRRKLETQYF
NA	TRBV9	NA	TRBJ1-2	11	TGTGCCAGCAGCGGATACTATGGCTACACCTTC	CASSGYYGYTF
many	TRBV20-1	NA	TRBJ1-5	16	TGCAGTGCTTCGACACCGGGATCCGGAGGCAATCAGCCCCAGCATTTT	CSASTPGSGGNQPQHF
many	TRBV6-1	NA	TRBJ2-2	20	TGTGCCAGCACTCCAGCCGGGACCGAGAAAATGAACGCGAACACCGGGGAGCTGTTTTTT	CASTPAGTEKMNANTGELFF
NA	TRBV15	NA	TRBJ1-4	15	TGTGCCACCAGCCCCATAGCTACCCAAAAGGAAAAACTGGTTTTT	CATSPIATQKEKLVF
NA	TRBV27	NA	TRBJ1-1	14	TGTGCCAGCAGCGTAGTAACTGGGGGCACTGAAGCTTTCTTT	CASSVVTGGTEAFF
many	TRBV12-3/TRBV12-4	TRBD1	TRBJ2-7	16	TGTGCCAGCTCCCTTTCCGGACAGGGTTTTTCCTACGAGCAGTACTTC	CASSLSGQGFSYEQYF
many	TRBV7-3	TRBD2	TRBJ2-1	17	TGTGCCAGCAGCTCACGGTCACTAGCGGGAGGAGACAATGAGCAGTTCTTC	CASSSRSLAGGDNEQFF
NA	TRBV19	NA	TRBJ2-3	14	TGTGCCAGTAGTATCGAGATGCAGGGGGGTACGCAGTATTTT	CASSIEMQGGTQYF
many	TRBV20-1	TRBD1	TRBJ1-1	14	TGCAGTGCTAGGTCAGGACAGGGCATTTCTGAAGCTTTCTTT	CSARSGQGISEAFF
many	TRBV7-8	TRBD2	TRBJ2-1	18	TGTGCCAGCAGCTTGGGGTTTTCGGGGACTAGCGGAAGGAATGAGCAGTTCTTC	CASSLGFSGTSGRNEQFF
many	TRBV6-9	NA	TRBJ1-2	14	TGTGCCAGCAGTTACTGGGAAGCTAACTATGGCTACACCTTC	CASSYWEANYGYTF
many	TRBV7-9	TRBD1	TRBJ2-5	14	TGTGCCAGCAGCCTTGGACAGGGTATTGAGACCCAGTACTTC	CASSLGQGIETQYF
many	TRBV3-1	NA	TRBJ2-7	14	TGTGCCAGCAGCCGGGGCGGGTGGCGAAACGAGCAGTACTTC	CASSRGGWRNEQYF
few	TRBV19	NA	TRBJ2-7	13	TGTGCCAGTAGTTTCTCCGACAGGAGCGAGCAGTACTTC	CASSFSDRSEQYF
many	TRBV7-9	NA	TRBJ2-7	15	TGTGCCAGCAGCTTAGTAATCGGTCAAACCTACGAGCAGTACTTC	CASSLVIGQTYEQYF
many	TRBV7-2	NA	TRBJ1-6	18	TGTGCCAGCAGCTTACGTCCTCTGGGTAGCTCCTATAATTCACCCCTCCACTTT	CASSLRPLGSSYNSPLHF
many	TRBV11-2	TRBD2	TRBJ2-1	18	TGTGCCAGCAGCCGAAATAGGTTAACTAGCGGGAGAAATAATGAGCAGTTCTTC	CASSRNRLTSGRNNEQFF
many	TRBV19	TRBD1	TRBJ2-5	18	TGTGCCAGTAGTATTCGAAGCACGGGACAGGGGCCACAAGAGACCCAGTACTTC	CASSIRSTGQGPQETQYF
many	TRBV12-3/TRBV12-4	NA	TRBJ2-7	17	TGTGCCAGCAGTTCCAGGCCACCCGGACCCAAAATTTACGAGCAGTACTTC	CASSSRPPGPKIYEQYF
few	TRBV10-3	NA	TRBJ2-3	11	TGTGCCATCAGTGAAGCAGATACGCAGTATTTT	CAISEADTQYF
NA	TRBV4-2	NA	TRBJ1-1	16	TGTGCCAGCAGCCAAGATGGGTGGAAGCTTAACTATGAAGCTTTCTTT	CASSQDGWKLNYEAFF
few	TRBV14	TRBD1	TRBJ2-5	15	TGTGCCAGCAGCCCTTTGGGACAGCCCCAAGAGACCCAGTACTTC	CASSPLGQPQETQYF
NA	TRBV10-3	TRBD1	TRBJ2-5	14	TGTGCCATCAGTGGTCAGGGGGTCCAAGAGACCCAGTACTTC	CAISGQGVQETQYF
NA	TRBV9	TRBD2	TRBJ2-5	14	TGTGCCAGCAGCCCTAGCGGGAGGCCAGAGACCCAGTACTTC	CASSPSGRPETQYF
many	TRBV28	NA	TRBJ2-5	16	TGTGCCAGCAGTTTATCTTCCCCTCGCCACCAAGAGACCCAGTACTTC	CASSLSSPRHQETQYF
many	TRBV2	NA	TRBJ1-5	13	TGTGCCAGCGCCCAGTCCGAAAATCAGCCCCAGCATTTT	CASAQSENQPQHF
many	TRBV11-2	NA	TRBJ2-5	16	TGTGCCAGCAGCTGGGGGTCTGGAGGGGGACGGGAGACCCAGTACTTC	CASSWGSGGGRETQYF
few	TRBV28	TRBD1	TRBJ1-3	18	TGTGCCAGCAGAGAGCCGGGCGGACAGGAGCTCCCTGGAAACACCATATATTTT	CASREPGGQELPGNTIYF
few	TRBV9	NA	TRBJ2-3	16	TGTGCCAGCAGCTCACCCGCCGGGACGGTCACAGATACGCAGTATTTT	CASSSPAGTVTDTQYF
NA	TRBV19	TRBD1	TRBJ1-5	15	TGTGCCAGTACCCCGACAGGGGCAGGAAATCAGCCCCAGCATTTT	CASTPTGAGNQPQHF
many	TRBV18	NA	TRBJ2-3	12	TGTGCCAGCAGCCCGGGGACAGATACGCAGTATTTT	CASSPGTDTQYF
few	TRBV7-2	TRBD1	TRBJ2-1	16	TGTGCCAGCAGCCAAACGACCGGGACAGGGTTCAATGAGCAGTTCTTC	CASSQTTGTGFNEQFF
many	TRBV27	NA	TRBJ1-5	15	TGTGCCAGCACCCCTATCCAGAAGGAGAGTCAGCCCCAGCATTTT	CASTPIQKESQPQHF
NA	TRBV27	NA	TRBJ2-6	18	TGTGCCAGCAGGTCACCCACAACAGATCTATCTGGGGCCAACGTCCTGACTTTC	CASRSPTTDLSGANVLTF
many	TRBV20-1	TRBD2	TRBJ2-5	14	TGCAGTGCCGCCCGAGCGGGAGAGGAGGAGACCCAGTACTTC	CSAARAGEEETQYF
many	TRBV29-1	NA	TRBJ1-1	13	TGCAGCGCTCAGGACCAGGGGAACACTGAAGCTTTCTTT	CSAQDQGNTEAFF
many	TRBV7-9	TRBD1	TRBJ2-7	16	TGTGCCAGCAGCTTAGTCTTGGGACAGACCTACTACGAGCAGTACTTC	CASSLVLGQTYYEQYF
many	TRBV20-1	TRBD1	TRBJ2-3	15	TGCAGTACCACCGGGCGACAGGGTAGCCCAGATACGCAGTATTTT	CSTTGRQGSPDTQYF
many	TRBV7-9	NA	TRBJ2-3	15	TGTGCCAGCAGCTTAGGCCCGCAGAACACAGATACGCAGTATTTT	CASSLGPQNTDTQYF
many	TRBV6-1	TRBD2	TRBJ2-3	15	TGTGCCAGCAGACCTCTAGCGGGAGTGGGAGATACGCAGTATTTT	CASRPLAGVGDTQYF
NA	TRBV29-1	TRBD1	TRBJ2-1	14	TGCAGCGTTGGGGGACAGGGGGCGAACAATGAGCAGTTCTTC	CSVGGQGANNEQFF
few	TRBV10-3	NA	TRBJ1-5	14	TGTGCCATCAGTGCAGACACCGGCAATCGGCCCCAGCATTTT	CAISADTGNRPQHF